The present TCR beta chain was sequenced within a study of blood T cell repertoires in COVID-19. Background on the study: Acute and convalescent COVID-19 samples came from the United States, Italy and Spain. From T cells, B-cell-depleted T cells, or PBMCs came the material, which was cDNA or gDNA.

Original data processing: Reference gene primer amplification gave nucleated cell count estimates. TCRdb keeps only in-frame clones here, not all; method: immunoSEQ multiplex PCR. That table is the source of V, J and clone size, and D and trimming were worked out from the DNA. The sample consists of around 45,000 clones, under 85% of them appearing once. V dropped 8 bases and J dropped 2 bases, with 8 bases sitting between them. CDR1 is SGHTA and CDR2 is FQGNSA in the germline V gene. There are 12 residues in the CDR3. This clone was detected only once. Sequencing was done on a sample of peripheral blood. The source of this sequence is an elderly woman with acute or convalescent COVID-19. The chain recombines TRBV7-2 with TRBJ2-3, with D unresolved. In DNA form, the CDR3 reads TGTGCCAGCCAGAAGTCCACAGATACGCAGTATTTT. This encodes CASQKSTDTQYF.